The present T cell receptor beta chain was sequenced within a study of shared clonotypes between healthy human individuals. General study findings and limits: Among non-shared clonotypes, generation probabilities were lower than among those shared by all four donors.

Trimming shortened V by 4 bases and J by 3 bases, and 15 bases separated the two germline ends. From germline, CDR1 is LGHNA and CDR2 YSLEER. The CDR3 consists of 16 residues. The assay was immunoSEQ multiplex PCR, and TCRdb's table has in-frame clones only and misses some. The sample holds some 2.1 million clones, 93% seen once. A remark on this clone: What it binds is not known.

Naive CD8 isolation took CD45RO-negative cells positively selected for CCR7 and excluded terminally differentiated effector memory CD45RA+ cells. Input material: naive CD8+ T cells from PBMCs. The sequence derives from a man younger than 30 in good health. Some clones in this sample may be carry-over from other donors' samples. The rearrangement joins TRBV4-3 to TRBJ1-4; D may be TRBD1 (6 bases). Here the CDR3 reads CASSPSGGGPNEKLFF. CDR3 nucleotides: TGCGCCAGCAGCCCATCCGGGGGGGGCCCTAATGAAAAACTGTTTTTT.